The clone carrying this TCR beta chain has only a few counts. TCRdb independently ran MiXCR on the 5' RACE reads; one entry per CDR3 protein. The repertoire holds about 810,000 distinct CDR3 sequences, with 10% to 15% as singletons. The data originate from a study of identical twins. The CDR3 sequence is 12 residues long. CDR1 is MDHEN and CDR2 is SYDVKM in the germline V gene. Trimming shortened V by 8 bases and J by 5 bases, and 9 bases separated the two germline ends. The same specimen was also included in a second study, on yellow fever vaccine responses in identical twins.

J is TRBJ1-4 and V is TRBV28; a possible D gene is TRBD1 (6 bases). The clonotype was recovered from a woman aged 18-29 years in good health. The material sequenced was PBMCs. CDR3 DNA sequence: TGTGCCAGCGATCAGGGGAATGAAAAACTGTTTTTT. Encoded protein: CASDQGNEKLFF. Supplemented by reference TRBV28 and TRBJ1-4, the full variable domain reads DVKVTQSSRYLVKRTGEKVFLECVQDMDHENMFWYRQDPGLGLRLIYFSYDVKMKEKGDIPEGYSVSREKKERFSLILESASTNQTSMYLCASDQGNEKLFFGSGTQLSVL.